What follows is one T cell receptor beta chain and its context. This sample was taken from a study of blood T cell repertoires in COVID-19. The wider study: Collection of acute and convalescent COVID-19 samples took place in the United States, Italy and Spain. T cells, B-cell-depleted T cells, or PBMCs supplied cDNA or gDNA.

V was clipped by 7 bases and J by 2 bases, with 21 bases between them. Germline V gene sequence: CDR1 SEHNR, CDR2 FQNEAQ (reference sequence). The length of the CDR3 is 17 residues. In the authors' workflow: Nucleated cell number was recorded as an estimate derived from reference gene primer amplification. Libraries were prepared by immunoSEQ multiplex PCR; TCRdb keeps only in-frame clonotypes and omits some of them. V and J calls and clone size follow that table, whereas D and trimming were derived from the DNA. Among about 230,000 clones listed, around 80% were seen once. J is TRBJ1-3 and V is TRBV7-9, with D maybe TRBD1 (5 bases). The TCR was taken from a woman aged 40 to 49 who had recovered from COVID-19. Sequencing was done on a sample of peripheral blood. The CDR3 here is CASTIRVSTLPGNTIYF. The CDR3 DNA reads TGTGCCAGCACCATCAGGGTTTCTACGCTACCTGGAAACACCATATATTTT.